Listed below are T cell receptor beta chains from one sample, sequenced in a study of cytomegalovirus exposure and HLA in healthy donors. Clones were read by immunoSEQ multiplex PCR, and TCRdb kept only the in-frame ones, dropping some. The table lists roughly 250,000 clones, around nine tenths of them singletons, with about 2.8% in the top ten. Sequencing was performed on PBMCs. The receptors derive from a man aged 18 to 29 in good health and CMV-seronegative. CDR3s include the opening cysteine and the closing phenylalanine or tryptophan.

V	J	CDR3
TRBV27	TRBJ2-2	CASSTLGQGTAGELFF
TRBV2	TRBJ2-1	CATRDREHPNEQFF
TRBV19	TRBJ2-4	CASSSRTGRAKNIQYF
TRBV5-6	TRBJ1-2	CASSRGFGYGYTF
TRBV7-9	TRBJ1-5	CASSPRGVGHQPQHF
TRBV11-2	TRBJ2-5	CASSWTGGPWTQYF
TRBV7-8	TRBJ2-3	CASSGGPSDTQYF
TRBV27	TRBJ1-5	CASGSGLRGPSGQPQHF
TRBV27	TRBJ2-5	CASSLSPPGVWETQYF
TRBV4-3	TRBJ2-1	CASSQDWLAVNEQFF
TRBV7-2	TRBJ2-7	CASSFRGTSGYYEQYF
TRBV10-3	TRBJ2-7	CAISAGQGVSEQYF
TRBV27	TRBJ2-3	CASSLKTATDTQYF
TRBV6-5	TRBJ1-1	CASSYSSQGTEAFF
TRBV4-3	TRBJ2-5	CASSQGASGRETQYF
TRBV4-3	TRBJ2-7	CASSQVYEQYF
TRBV5-8	TRBJ1-5	CASSGTGGLNQPQHF
TRBV27	TRBJ1-4	CASSSDTYEKLFF
TRBV27	TRBJ2-7	CASRTSGVYEQYF
TRBV29-1	TRBJ2-2	CSVSRDRFPGELFF
TRBV7-6	TRBJ2-1	CASSRAGTQTYNEQFF
TRBV9	TRBJ2-2	CASSTSGRAGNGELFF
TRBV4-3	TRBJ1-2	CASSQDLTGNYGYTF
TRBV2	TRBJ1-1	CASSKQGRDTEAFF
TRBV13	TRBJ2-7	CASSFGDRYYEQYF
TRBV27	TRBJ2-7	CASRRPTGGTKEQYF
TRBV5-4	TRBJ2-3	CASSLHGGSRRDTQYF
TRBV5-1	TRBJ1-6	CASTSGDRDDSPLHF
TRBV2	TRBJ1-2	CASRVTGLGGYTF
TRBV5-3	TRBJ1-5	CARSLRTRLASNQPQHF
TRBV15	TRBJ2-4	CATSRDLYTGGNF
TRBV5-6	TRBJ1-6	CASSKTGAVLNSPLHF
TRBV4-3	TRBJ1-5	CASSQDVRTGGLGQPQHF
TRBV18	TRBJ2-5	CASSPNTGLRETQYF
TRBV11-3	TRBJ2-1	CASSTRLAGYNEQFF
TRBV27	TRBJ2-7	CASSRYRESMDEQYF
TRBV28	TRBJ2-7	CASRQVTSGRAYEQYF
TRBV10-3	TRBJ2-2	CAISESSGGSNTGELFF
TRBV10-2	TRBJ2-3	CASTQADTQYF
TRBV16	TRBJ1-6	CASSQSQGGGSPLHF
TRBV12-5	TRBJ1-2	CASALTRQGKANYGYTF
TRBV27	TRBJ1-2	CASSLDPGQEPGYTF
TRBV5-1	TRBJ2-7	CASSLGAYEQYF
TRBV5-1	TRBJ2-7	CASSLGTGVYEQYF